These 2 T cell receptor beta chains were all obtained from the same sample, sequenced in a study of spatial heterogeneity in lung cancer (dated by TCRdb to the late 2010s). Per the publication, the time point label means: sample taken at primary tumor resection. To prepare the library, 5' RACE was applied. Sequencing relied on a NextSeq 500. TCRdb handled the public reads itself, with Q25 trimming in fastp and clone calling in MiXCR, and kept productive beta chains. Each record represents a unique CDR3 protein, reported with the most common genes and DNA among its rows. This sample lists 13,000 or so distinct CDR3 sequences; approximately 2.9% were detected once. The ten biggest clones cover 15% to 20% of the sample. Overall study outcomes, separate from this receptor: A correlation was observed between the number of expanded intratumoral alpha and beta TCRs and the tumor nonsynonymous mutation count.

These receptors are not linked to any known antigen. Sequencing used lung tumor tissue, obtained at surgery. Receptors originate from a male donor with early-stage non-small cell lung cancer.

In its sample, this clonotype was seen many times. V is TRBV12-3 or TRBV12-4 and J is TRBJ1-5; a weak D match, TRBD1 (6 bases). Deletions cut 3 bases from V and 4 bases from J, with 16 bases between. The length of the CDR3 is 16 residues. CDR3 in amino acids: CASSLGQGSGNQPQHF. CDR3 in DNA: TGTGCCAGCAGTTTGGGGCAGGGGAGTGGGAATCAGCCCCAGCATTTT.

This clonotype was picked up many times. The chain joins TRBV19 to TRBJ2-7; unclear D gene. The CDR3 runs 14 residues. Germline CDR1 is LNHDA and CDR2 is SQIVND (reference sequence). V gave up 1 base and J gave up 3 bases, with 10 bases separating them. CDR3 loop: CASSIGGANYEQYF. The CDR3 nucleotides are TGTGCCAGTAGTATAGGTGGAGCTAACTACGAGCAGTACTTC.